This paragraph covers one T cell receptor beta chain sequence. Some clones are missing from TCRdb's copy, which holds only in-frame ones; the method was immunoSEQ multiplex PCR. The sample includes fewer than 400,000 clones, just under 90% of them seen just once. Categorization into cohorts depended on clinical history that participants reported. These data originate in a study of blood T cell repertoires in COVID-19. Study summary: From the United States, Italy and Spain came samples of acute and convalescent COVID-19.

V dropped 0 bases and J dropped 0 bases, with 9 bases sitting between them. The CDR3 length is 15 residues. Looked up from germline, CDR1 is SGDLS and CDR2 is YYNGEE. The source of this sequence is a woman between 25 and 40 years old who had recovered from COVID-19. The chain recombines TRBV9 with TRBJ1-1, with a tentative D call TRBD1 (5 bases). Sequencing was performed on PBMCs or T cells enriched from blood (not recorded which). This chain's CDR3 is CASSVDPGMNTEAFF. As DNA, the CDR3 is TGTGCCAGCAGCGTAGACCCAGGGATGAACACTGAAGCTTTCTTT.